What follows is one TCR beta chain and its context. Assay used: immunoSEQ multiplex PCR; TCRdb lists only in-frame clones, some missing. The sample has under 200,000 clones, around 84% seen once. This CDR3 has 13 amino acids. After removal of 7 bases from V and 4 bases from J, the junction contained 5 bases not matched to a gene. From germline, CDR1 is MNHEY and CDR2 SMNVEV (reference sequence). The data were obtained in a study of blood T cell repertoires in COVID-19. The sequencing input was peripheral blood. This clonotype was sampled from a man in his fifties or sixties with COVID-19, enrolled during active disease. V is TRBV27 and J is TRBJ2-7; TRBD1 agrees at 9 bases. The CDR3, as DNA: TGTGCCAGCAAAAGACAGGGGGTGTACGAGCAGTACTTC. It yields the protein CASKRQGVYEQYF.